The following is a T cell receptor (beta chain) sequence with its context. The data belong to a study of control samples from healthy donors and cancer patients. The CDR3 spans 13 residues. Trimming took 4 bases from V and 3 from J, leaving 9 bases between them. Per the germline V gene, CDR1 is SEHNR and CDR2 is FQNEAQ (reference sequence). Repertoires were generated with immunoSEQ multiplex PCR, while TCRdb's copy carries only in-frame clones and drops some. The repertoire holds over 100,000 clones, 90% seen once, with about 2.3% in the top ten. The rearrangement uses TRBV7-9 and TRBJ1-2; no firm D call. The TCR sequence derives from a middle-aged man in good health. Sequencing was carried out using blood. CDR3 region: CASSSWGDYGYTF. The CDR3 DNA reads TGTGCCAGCAGCTCATGGGGTGACTATGGCTACACCTTC.